The 22 T cell receptor beta chains listed next were all sequenced from one sample in a study of cytomegalovirus exposure and HLA in healthy donors. PCR employed 60 Vbeta and 13 Jbeta primers. The assay was immunoSEQ multiplex PCR, and TCRdb's table has in-frame clones only and misses some. This repertoire includes about 77,000 clones. The specimen sequenced was PBMCs. The receptor source for this set is a man aged 50 to 59 in good health and CMV-seropositive.

The chain employs TRBV2 and TRBJ2-6, with D possibly TRBD1 on 6 matching bases. The CDR3 totals 17 residues. Germline assignment: CDR1 SNHLY and CDR2 FYNNEI. V lost 6 bases and J lost 2, with 17 bases in between. The CDR3 here is CASSRAGEIAGANVLTF. The DNA for the CDR3 is TGTGCCAGCAGCCGCGCAGGGGAAATTGCTGGGGCCAACGTCCTGACTTTC.

This chain connects TRBV2 to TRBJ1-1; TRBD1 matches at 7 bases. The CDR3 sequence is 12 residues long. The V and J ends lost 8 bases and 3 bases, in that order; junction bases with no gene match: 3. From germline, CDR1 is SNHLY and CDR2 FYNNEI. CDR3 sequence reads: CASHRGYTEAFF. CDR3 DNA sequence: TGTGCCAGCCACAGGGGATACACTGAAGCTTTCTTT.

In DNA, the CDR3 is TGTGCCAGCAAGAACAGAGCCTACGAGCAGTACGTC. It yields the protein CASKNRAYEQYV. The rearrangement joins TRBV6-1 to TRBJ2-7, with unresolved D. Looked up from germline, CDR1 is MNHNS and CDR2 is SASEGT. V lost 7 bases to trimming and J lost 2 bases, with 9 bases between them. This CDR3 spans 12 amino acids.

The genes are TRBV29-1 and TRBJ1-4, with D unclear. This CDR3 spans 13 amino acids. The V and J ends lost 6 bases and 6 bases respectively, with 14 bases between them. CDR1 is SQVTM and CDR2 is ANQGSEA in the germline V gene. The chain's CDR3 is CSVGRREDEKLFF. CDR3 nucleotide sequence: TGCAGCGTAGGAAGAAGGGAGGATGAAAAACTGTTTTTT. Combining the CDR3 with reference TRBV29-1 and TRBJ1-4 gives the whole variable domain SAVISQKPSRDICQRGTSLTIQCQVDSQVTMMFWYRQQPGQSLTLIATANQGSEATYESGFVIDKFPISRPNLTFSTLTVSNMSPEDSSIYLCSVGRREDEKLFFGSGTQLSVL.

The chain carries TRBV7-9 and TRBJ1-1; D not resolved. Trimming cost V 1 base and J 1 base, with 7 bases left between them. The length of the CDR3 is 14 residues. Per the germline V gene, CDR1 is SEHNR and CDR2 is FQNEAQ (reference sequence). The DNA for the CDR3 is TGTGCCAGCAGCTTAGGCGATGCGAACACTGAAGCTTTCTTT. Translation: CASSLGDANTEAFF.

The chain has TRBV5-1 and TRBJ1-1; TRBD1 matches at 10 bases. The CDR3 has 15 residues. The germline V gene encodes CDR1 SGHRS and CDR2 YFSETQ. V shed 0 bases and J 5 bases; nucleotides not matched to a gene: 4. CDR3 nucleotides: TGCGCCAGCAGCTTGGTTGGACAGGGGGGGACTGAAGCTTTCTTT. As protein: CASSLVGQGGTEAFF.

Points on this clone: Other nucleotide sequences from this sample produce the same CDR3. The CDR3 here is CAFSKLEGLAVSTDTQYF. CDR3 nucleotides: TGTGCGTTCAGTAAGTTGGAGGGTCTAGCGGTTAGCACAGATACGCAGTATTTT. The chain employs TRBV19 and TRBJ2-3; 7 bases are shared with TRBD2. Germline CDR1 and CDR2: LNHDA and SQIVND (reference sequence). The CDR3 runs 18 residues.

The chain uses TRBV19 and TRBJ1-5; 9 bases fit TRBD1. Germline V gene lookup returns CDR1 LNHDA and CDR2 SQIVND (reference sequence). V lost 10 bases and J lost 2; bases outside the gene matches: 3. CDR3 length: 13 amino acids. The CDR3 DNA follows: TGTGCCACTTGGACAGGGGGCAATCAGCCCCAGCATTTT. It codes for CATWTGGNQPQHF.

V is TRBV27 and J is TRBJ1-1; tentatively, D is TRBD1 (6 bases). This CDR3 is built from 16 residues. CDR1 and CDR2 from the germline V gene are MNHEY and SMNVEV (reference sequence). Trimming removed 4 bases at V and 5 bases at J, with 20 bases between. The DNA of the CDR3 is TGTGCCAGCAGTTCCTCCCCCGGGGGGGCGGTTACTGAAGCTTTCTTT. Translation gives CASSSSPGGAVTEAFF.

The CDR3 is CSAVFGRGRGGYGYTF. CDR3 coding DNA: TGCAGCGCTGTTTTTGGCAGGGGTAGAGGGGGCTATGGCTACACCTTC. The gene calls are TRBV29-1 and TRBJ1-2; a possible D gene is TRBD1 (6 bases). Germline V CDR1 and CDR2: SQVTM, ANQGSEA. CDR3 length: 16 residues. The V and J ends lost 7 bases and 4 bases respectively, with 25 bases between them.

The chain is built from TRBV7-2 and TRBJ2-7, with TRBD2 identical over 7 bases. V shed 6 bases and J 1 base; nucleotides not matched to a gene: 6. This CDR3 has 14 amino acids. Germline loops: CDR1 SGHTA, CDR2 FQGNSA. The CDR3 spells CASSSQGGSYEQYF. The CDR3 bases are TGTGCCAGCAGTTCCCAGGGAGGGTCCTACGAGCAGTACTTC.

CDR3 residues: CASSYRQGHYEQYV. The CDR3 region has the DNA TGTGCCAGCAGCTATCGACAGGGGCACTACGAGCAGTACGTC. The rearrangement uses TRBV5-6 and TRBJ2-7, with 8 bases identical to TRBD1. V was pared by 3 bases and J by 3 bases, with 5 bases of the junction left unmatched. The CDR3 has 14 amino acids. CDR1 is SGHDT, CDR2 YYEEEE, per germline.

The genes are TRBV7-9 and TRBJ1-1; D unresolved. V was trimmed by 4 bases and J by 1 base, leaving 7 bases between them. Germline values: CDR1 SEHNR, CDR2 FQNEAQ (reference sequence). This CDR3 is 13 amino acids long. CDR3 nucleotide sequence: TGTGCCAGCAGCTGGGAGCGGAACACTGAAGCTTTCTTT. Protein sequence: CASSWERNTEAFF.

The rearrangement joins TRBV19 to TRBJ2-2; 12 bases align to TRBD1. J lost 4 bases, V lost 6 bases, and 0 bases had no gene match. The CDR3 totals 14 residues. Per the germline V gene, CDR1 is LNHDA and CDR2 is SQIVND (reference sequence). The CDR3 reads CASRGQGATGELFF. Written as DNA, the CDR3 is TGTGCCAGTAGGGGACAGGGGGCCACCGGGGAGCTGTTTTTT.

The chain has TRBV7-3 and TRBJ2-5; 9 bases align to TRBD2. The germline V gene has CDR1 SGHTA and CDR2 FQGTGA. The CDR3 runs 14 residues. Losses at the gene ends were 5 bases for V and 3 bases for J; bases not matched to a gene: 4. In nucleotides, the CDR3 is TGTGCCAGCAGCCCAGCGGGGGGAAAAGAGACCCAGTACTTC. This translates into CASSPAGGKETQYF.

As DNA, the CDR3 is TGTGCCAGCAGCTTAGAGGCAGGGTACTCGAACACCGGGGAGCTGTTTTTT. This translates into CASSLEAGYSNTGELFF. V is TRBV11-3 and J is TRBJ2-2; weak D call: TRBD1 (5 bases). The V and J ends lost 0 bases and 0 bases respectively, with 11 bases between them. The CDR3 loop spans 17 amino acids. Germline loops: CDR1 SGHNT, CDR2 YENEEA.

The chain combines TRBV19 with TRBJ1-5; maybe TRBD1 (5 bases). Per the germline V gene, CDR1 is LNHDA and CDR2 is SQIVND (reference sequence). Trimming shortened V by 2 bases and J by 1 base, and 18 bases separated the two germline ends. The CDR3 is 18 amino acids. In DNA, the CDR3 is TGTGCCAGTAGTATAAGTCTCCAGCAGGGCATAAGCAATCAGCCCCAGCATTTT. Its protein product is CASSISLQQGISNQPQHF. Based on the CDR3 plus reference TRBV19 and TRBJ1-5, the full variable domain is DGGITQSPKYLFRKEGQNVTLSCEQNLNHDAMYWYRQDPGQGLRLIYYSQIVNDFQKGDIAEGYSVSREKKESFPLTVTSAQKNPTAFYLCASSISLQQGISNQPQHFGDGTRLSIL.

This sequence joins TRBV10-3 and TRBJ2-1, with 7 positions matching TRBD2. The junction had 14 bases not matched to a gene; V was cut back by 6 bases and J by 0 bases. The germline V gene encodes CDR1 ENHRY and CDR2 SYGVKD. This CDR3 has 18 amino acids. CDR3 loop: CAIRTEAGTFSSYNEQFF. The CDR3 DNA reads as TGTGCCATCAGGACAGAAGCGGGGACCTTCAGCTCCTACAATGAGCAGTTCTTC.

The chain carries TRBV6-1 and TRBJ2-2; 9 bases fit TRBD1. J gave up 0 bases and V 3 bases, and 14 bases lay outside the gene matches. This CDR3 comprises 20 residues. From germline, CDR1 is MNHNS and CDR2 SASEGT. The CDR3 sequence: CASSDYRDRVFPANTGELFF. As DNA, the CDR3 is TGTGCCAGCAGTGACTACCGGGACAGGGTTTTCCCCGCGAACACCGGGGAGCTGTTTTTT.

The V and J genes are TRBV6-1 and TRBJ2-1, with 8 bases aligning to TRBD1. V shed 3 bases and J 5 bases; nucleotides not matched to a gene: 12. CDR1 and CDR2 (germline): MNHNS, SASEGT. This CDR3 region has 17 residues. As DNA, the CDR3 is TGTGCCAGCAGTGAGGGAGTCCGGGACAGGCGCCACAATGAGCAGTTCTTC. This encodes CASSEGVRDRRHNEQFF.

As concerns this clone: A read error may account for a junction end that differs from germline. V is TRBV6-1 and J is TRBJ2-7, with 8 positions matching TRBD1. CDR3 length equals 11 residues. The germline gives CDR1 MNHNS, CDR2 SASEGT. The CDR3 loop is CASSLTGGKSF. The DNA of the CDR3 is TGTGCCAGCAGTCTTACAGGGGGAAAAAGCTTC.

This chain connects TRBV5-1 to TRBJ2-1; possible D gene TRBD1, 6 bases. The V gene lost 9 bases and the J gene lost 6 bases, with 19 bases spanning the gap. The CDR3 covers 14 residues. Germline CDR1 is SGHRS and CDR2 is YFSETQ. CDR3 in amino acids: CATHPGTSFNEQFF. CDR3 coding DNA: TGCGCCACCCACCCCGGGACATCTTTCAATGAGCAGTTCTTC. The full variable domain, rest sourced from reference TRBV5-1 and TRBJ2-1, is KAGVTQTPRYLIKTRGQQVTLSCSPISGHRSVSWYQQTPGQGLQFLFEYFSETQRNKGNFPGRFSGRQFSNSRSEMNVSTLELGDSALYLCATHPGTSFNEQFFGPGTRLTVL.